The 9 T cell receptor beta chains listed next were all sequenced from one sample in a study of radiotherapy plus CTLA-4 blockade in lung cancer. Some clones are missing from TCRdb's copy, which holds only in-frame ones; the method was immunoSEQ multiplex PCR. The sample contains under 100,000 clones, over 75% of which appear only once. This material consisted of peripheral blood, taken from a patient treated with radiotherapy plus ipilimumab. These receptors were collected from a human donor with non-small cell lung cancer that progressed on radiotherapy plus ipilimumab.

This clone has a single count. V and J are TRBV5-4 and TRBJ1-2; 7 bases match TRBD1. With V trimmed by 4 bases and J by 4 bases, 7 bases remained unmatched. The CDR3 consists of 14 residues. CDR1 SGHNT and CDR2 YYREEE come from the germline V gene (reference sequence). The CDR3 sequence: CASSTRQGSYGYTF. CDR3 sequence (DNA): TGTGCCAGCAGCACTCGACAGGGAAGCTATGGCTACACCTTC.

CDR3 in DNA: TGTGCCAGCAGCCCCAACCCCGAAAGGCACAGACAGGGGGATTTTAATGAAAAACTGTTTTTT. Translation: CASSPNPERHRQGDFNEKLFF. The rearrangement links TRBV4-2 to TRBJ1-4; 9 bases line up with TRBD1. This CDR3 spans 21 amino acids. V shed 4 bases and J 4 bases; nucleotides not matched to a gene: 22. Germline V gives CDR1 LGHNA, CDR2 YNFKEQ.

This rearrangement joins TRBV4-2 to TRBJ1-2; D call uncertain. The V and J ends lost 0 bases and 2 bases respectively, with 10 bases between them. The CDR3 has 15 residues. In germline, CDR1 is LGHNA, CDR2 YNFKEQ. CDR3 nucleotide sequence: TGTGCCAGCAGCCAAGACGGGGTCGGGAACTATGGCTACACCTTC. Its protein is CASSQDGVGNYGYTF.

This clone was seen a single time. The chain joins TRBV27 to TRBJ1-4, with D perhaps matching TRBD1 (6 bases). CDR1 is MNHEY and CDR2 is SMNVEV in the germline V gene (reference sequence). CDR3 length: 15 residues. Deletions cut 5 bases from V and 7 bases from J, with 17 bases between. Here the CDR3 reads CASSPRGGGGEKLFF. The CDR3, as DNA: TGTGCCAGCAGTCCCCGTGGAGGGGGAGGTGAAAAACTGTTTTTT.

This sequence joins TRBV6-5 and TRBJ1-2; 7 bases fit TRBD1. CDR3 length: 14 amino acids. J gave up 4 bases and V 6 bases, and 8 bases lay outside the gene matches. Germline values: CDR1 MNHEY, CDR2 SVGAGI. In DNA, the CDR3 is TGTGCCAGCAGCCACGACAGGGAGGCCTATGGCTACACCTTC. It codes for CASSHDREAYGYTF.

J is TRBJ2-5 and V is TRBV20-1; tentative D call: TRBD2 (6 bases). The germline V gene encodes CDR1 DFQATT and CDR2 SNEGSKA (reference sequence). The CDR3 runs to 11 residues. The ends were cut back, 5 bases at V and 9 bases at J, with 13 bases in the middle. CDR3 loop: CSAPGWGAQYF. CDR3 in DNA: TGCAGTGCTCCGGGCTGGGGGGCCCAGTACTTC.

The genes are TRBV5-4 and TRBJ2-2; 10 bases agree with TRBD2. Losses at the gene ends were 4 bases for V and 8 bases for J; bases not matched to a gene: 5. The CDR3 length is 14 residues. Germline V lookup: CDR1 SGHNT, CDR2 YYREEE (reference sequence). The CDR3 reads CASSTAGGPGELFF. The CDR3 region has the DNA TGTGCCAGCAGCACAGCGGGGGGGCCAGGGGAGCTGTTTTTT. The full variable domain, completed using reference TRBV5-4 and TRBJ2-2, is ETGVTQSPTHLIKTRGQQVTLRCSSQSGHNTVSWYQQALGQGPQFIFQYYREEENGRGNFPPRFSGLQFPNYSSELNVNALELDDSALYLCASSTAGGPGELFFGEGSRLTVL.

The chain combines TRBV9 with TRBJ1-5; D possibly corresponds to TRBD1 (6 bases). Germline V gene data show CDR1 as SGDLS and CDR2 as YYNGEE. V was shortened by 3 bases and J by 7 bases, with 20 bases between the two germline ends. The CDR3 runs 16 residues. The CDR3 loop is CASSEGSGHLGQPQHF. Here the CDR3 DNA reads TGTGCCAGCAGCGAGGGCTCGGGACATCTCGGGCAGCCCCAGCATTTT.

The V gene is TRBV7-2, the J gene TRBJ1-5; 8 nucleotides agree with TRBD1. This CDR3 has 17 amino acids. V dropped 1 base and J dropped 2; count of bases not matched to a gene: 7. Per the germline V gene, CDR1 is SGHTA and CDR2 is FQGNSA. The CDR3 bases are TGTGCCAGCAGCTTAGTAACAGGGGGAGGGGGCAATCAGCCCCAGCATTTT. Its protein product is CASSLVTGGGGNQPQHF.